This entry describes one T cell receptor beta chain. The sequencing template was cDNA reverse transcribed from extracted RNA. Some clones are missing from TCRdb's copy, which holds only in-frame ones; the method was immunoSEQ multiplex PCR. The sample has 4,000 or so clones; 60% are singletons. Regarding treatment: oral pan-JAK inhibitor, 5-10 mg twice daily. Samples from alopecia areata patients were lesional scalp punch biopsies and peripheral blood. This sample stems from a study of CD8+ T cells in alopecia areata. This CDR3 is built from 14 residues. Germline V lookup: CDR1 LNHNV, CDR2 YYDKDF (reference sequence). Trimming removed 5 bases from V and 2 bases from J; junction bases left unmatched: 2.

This TCR was sampled from a human donor with alopecia areata. The chain uses TRBV15 and TRBJ2-3; 9 bases line up with TRBD2. Sequenced material: skin, taken at roughly week 36, from a patient treated with tofacitinib. CDR3 nucleotide sequence: TGTGCCACCAGCCTAGCGGGATTCACAGATACGCAGTATTTT. Translated, it gives CATSLAGFTDTQYF.